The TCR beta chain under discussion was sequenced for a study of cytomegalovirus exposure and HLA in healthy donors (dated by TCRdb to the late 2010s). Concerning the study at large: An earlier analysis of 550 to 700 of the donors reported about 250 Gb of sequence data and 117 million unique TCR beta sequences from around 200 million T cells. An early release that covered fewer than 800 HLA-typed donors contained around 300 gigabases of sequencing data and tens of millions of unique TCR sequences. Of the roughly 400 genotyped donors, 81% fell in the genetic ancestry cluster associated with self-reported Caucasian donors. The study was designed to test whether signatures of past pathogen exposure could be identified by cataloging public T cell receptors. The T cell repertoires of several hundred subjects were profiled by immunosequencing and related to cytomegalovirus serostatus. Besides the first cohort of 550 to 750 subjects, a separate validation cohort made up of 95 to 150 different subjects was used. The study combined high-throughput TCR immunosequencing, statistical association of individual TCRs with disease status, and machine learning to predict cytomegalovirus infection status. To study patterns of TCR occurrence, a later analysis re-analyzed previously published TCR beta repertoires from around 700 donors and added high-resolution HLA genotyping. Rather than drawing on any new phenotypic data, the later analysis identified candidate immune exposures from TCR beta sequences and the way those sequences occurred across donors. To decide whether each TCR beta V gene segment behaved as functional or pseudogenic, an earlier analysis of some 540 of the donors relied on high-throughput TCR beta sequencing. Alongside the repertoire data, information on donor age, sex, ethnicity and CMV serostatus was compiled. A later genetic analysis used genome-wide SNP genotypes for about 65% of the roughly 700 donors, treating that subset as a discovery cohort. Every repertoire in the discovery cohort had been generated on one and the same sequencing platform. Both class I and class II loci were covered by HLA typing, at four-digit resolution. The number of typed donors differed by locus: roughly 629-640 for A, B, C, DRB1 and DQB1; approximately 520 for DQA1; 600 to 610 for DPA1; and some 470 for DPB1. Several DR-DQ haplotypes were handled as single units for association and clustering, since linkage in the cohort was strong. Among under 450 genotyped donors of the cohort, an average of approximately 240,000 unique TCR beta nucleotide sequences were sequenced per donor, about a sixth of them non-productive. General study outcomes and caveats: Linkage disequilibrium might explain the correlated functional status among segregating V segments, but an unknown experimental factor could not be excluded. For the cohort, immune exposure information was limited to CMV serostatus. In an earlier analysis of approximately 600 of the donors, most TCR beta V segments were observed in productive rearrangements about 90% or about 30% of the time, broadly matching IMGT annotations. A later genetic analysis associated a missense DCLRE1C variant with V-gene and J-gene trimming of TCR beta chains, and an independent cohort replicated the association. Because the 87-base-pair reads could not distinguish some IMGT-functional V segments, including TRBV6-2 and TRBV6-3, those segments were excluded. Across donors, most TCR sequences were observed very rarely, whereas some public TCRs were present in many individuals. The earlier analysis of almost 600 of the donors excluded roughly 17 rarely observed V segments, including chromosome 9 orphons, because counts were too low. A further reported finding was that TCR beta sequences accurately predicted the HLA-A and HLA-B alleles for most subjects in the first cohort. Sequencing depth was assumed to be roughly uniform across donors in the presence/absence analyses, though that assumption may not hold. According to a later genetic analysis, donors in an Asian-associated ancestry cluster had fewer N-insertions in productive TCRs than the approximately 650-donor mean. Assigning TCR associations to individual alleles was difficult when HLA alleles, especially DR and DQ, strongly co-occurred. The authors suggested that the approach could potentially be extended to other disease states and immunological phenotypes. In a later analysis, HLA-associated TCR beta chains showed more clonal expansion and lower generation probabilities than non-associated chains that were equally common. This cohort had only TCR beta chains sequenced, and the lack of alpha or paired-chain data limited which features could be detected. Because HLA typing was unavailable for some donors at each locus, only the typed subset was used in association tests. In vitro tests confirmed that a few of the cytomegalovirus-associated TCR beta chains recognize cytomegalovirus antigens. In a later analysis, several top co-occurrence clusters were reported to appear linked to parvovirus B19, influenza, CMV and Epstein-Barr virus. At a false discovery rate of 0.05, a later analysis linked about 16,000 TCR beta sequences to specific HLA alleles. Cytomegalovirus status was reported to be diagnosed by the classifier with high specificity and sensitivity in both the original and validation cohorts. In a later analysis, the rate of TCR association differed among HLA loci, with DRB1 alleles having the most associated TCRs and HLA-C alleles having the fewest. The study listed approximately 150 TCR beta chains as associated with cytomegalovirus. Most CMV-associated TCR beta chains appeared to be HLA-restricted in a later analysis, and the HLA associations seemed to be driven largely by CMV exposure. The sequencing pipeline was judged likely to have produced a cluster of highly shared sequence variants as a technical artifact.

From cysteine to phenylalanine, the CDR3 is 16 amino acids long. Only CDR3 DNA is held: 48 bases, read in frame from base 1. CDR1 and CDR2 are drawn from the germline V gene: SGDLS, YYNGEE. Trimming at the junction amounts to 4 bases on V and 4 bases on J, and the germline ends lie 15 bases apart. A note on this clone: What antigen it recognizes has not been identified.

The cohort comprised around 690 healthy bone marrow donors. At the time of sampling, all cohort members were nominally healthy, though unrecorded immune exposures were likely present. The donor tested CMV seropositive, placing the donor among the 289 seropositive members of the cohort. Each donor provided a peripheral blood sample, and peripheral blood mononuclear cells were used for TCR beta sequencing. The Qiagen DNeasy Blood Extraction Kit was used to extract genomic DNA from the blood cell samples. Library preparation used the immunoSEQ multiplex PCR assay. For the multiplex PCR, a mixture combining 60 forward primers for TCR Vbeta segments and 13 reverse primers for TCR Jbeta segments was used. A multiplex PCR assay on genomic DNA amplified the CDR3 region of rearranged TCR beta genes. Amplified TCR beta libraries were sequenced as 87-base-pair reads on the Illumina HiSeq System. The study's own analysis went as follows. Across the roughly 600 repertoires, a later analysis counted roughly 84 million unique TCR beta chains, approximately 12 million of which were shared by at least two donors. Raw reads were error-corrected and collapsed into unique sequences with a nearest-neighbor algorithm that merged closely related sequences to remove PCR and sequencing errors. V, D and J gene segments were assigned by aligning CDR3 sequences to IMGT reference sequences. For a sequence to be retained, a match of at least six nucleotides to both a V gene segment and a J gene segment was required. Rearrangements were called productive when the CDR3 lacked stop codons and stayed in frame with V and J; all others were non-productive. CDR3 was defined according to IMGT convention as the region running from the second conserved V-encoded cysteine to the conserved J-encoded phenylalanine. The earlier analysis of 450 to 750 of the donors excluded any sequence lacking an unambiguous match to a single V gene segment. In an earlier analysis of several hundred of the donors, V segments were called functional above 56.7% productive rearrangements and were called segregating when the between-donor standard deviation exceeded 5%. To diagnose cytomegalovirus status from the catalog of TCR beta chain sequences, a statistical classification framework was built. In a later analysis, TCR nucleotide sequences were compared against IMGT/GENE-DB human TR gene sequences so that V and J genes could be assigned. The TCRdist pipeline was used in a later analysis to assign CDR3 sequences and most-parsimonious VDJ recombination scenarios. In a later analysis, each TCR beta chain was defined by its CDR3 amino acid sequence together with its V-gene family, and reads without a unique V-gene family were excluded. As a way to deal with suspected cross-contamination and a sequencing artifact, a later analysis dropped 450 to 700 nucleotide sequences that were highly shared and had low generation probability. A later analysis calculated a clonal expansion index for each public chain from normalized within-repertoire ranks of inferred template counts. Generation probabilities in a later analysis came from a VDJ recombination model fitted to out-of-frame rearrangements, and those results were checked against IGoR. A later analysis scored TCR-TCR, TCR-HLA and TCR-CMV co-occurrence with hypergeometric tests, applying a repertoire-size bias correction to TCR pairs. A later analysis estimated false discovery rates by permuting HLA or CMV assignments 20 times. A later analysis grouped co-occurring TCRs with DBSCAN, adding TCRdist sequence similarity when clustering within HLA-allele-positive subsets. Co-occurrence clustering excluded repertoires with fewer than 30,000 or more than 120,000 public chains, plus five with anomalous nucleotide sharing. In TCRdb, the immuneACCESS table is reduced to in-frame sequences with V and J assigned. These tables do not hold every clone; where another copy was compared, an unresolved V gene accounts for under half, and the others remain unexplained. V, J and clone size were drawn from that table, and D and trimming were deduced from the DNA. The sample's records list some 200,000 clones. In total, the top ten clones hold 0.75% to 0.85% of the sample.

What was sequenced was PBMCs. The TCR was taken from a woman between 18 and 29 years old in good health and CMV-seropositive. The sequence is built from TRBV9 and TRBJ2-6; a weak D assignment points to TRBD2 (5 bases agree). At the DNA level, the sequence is TGTGCCAGCAGCCCTAGAGAGGGTTCAGGGGCCAACGTCCTGACTTTC. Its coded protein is CASSPREGSGANVLTF.